Listed below are T cell receptor beta chains from one sample, sequenced in a study of blood T cell repertoires in COVID-19. Sequenced by immunoSEQ multiplex PCR; TCRdb stores in-frame clones only, minus some. Of some 150,000 clones listed, 80% to 90% are singletons. The material sequenced was peripheral blood. The receptors originated from a woman aged 45-60 years with acute or convalescent COVID-19. Both conserved end residues are part of each CDR3. A D gene is named only where the DNA matches it firmly. Only part of the rows carry a size: once, few, many, or a class if the clone is expanded.

CDR3: CASSQGGGTDTQYF; DNA: TGTGCCAGCAGCCAAGGGGGAGGCACAGATACGCAGTATTTT; J: TRBJ2-3; V: TRBV3-1/TRBV3-2; size: -; D: -
CDR3: CASSPRGHPGNTEAFF; DNA: TGTGCCAGCTCACCCCGGGGACATCCCGGGAACACTGAAGCTTTCTTT; J: TRBJ1-1; V: TRBV18; size: once; D: -
CDR3: CASSLWGTGAKSYGYTF; DNA: TGCGCCAGCAGCTTGTGGGGGACAGGGGCGAAATCCTATGGCTACACCTTC; J: TRBJ1-2; V: TRBV5-1; size: -; D: TRBD1
CDR3: CASTLGQAGTGELFF; DNA: TGCGCCAGCACCTTAGGGCAGGCGGGCACCGGGGAGCTGTTTTTT; J: TRBJ2-2; V: TRBV5-1; size: -; D: -
CDR3: CATRQRTGYNEQFF; DNA: TGTGCCACACGCCAGAGGACAGGCTACAATGAGCAGTTCTTC; J: TRBJ2-1; V: TRBV7-6; size: -; D: TRBD1
CDR3: CASSPQGMTEAFF; DNA: TGTGCCAGTAGTCCCCAGGGGATGACTGAAGCTTTCTTT; J: TRBJ1-1; V: TRBV19; size: -; D: -
CDR3: CASRLLAGASYNEQFF; DNA: TGCGCCAGCAGACTACTAGCGGGGGCATCCTACAATGAGCAGTTCTTC; J: TRBJ2-1; V: TRBV5-1; size: -; D: TRBD2
CDR3: CASSSGVTDTQYF; DNA: TGTGCCAGCAGTTCGGGGGTCACAGATACGCAGTATTTT; J: TRBJ2-3; V: TRBV27; size: -; D: -
CDR3: CAIRSSGTTNTGELFF; DNA: TGTGCCATCAGGTCTAGCGGGACCACGAACACCGGGGAGCTGTTTTTT; J: TRBJ2-2; V: TRBV10-3; size: once; D: TRBD2
CDR3: CASSSGGGSTGTDTQYF; DNA: TGTGCCAGCAGCTCGGGCGGGGGCAGTACTGGCACAGATACGCAGTATTTT; J: TRBJ2-3; V: TRBV13; size: -; D: -
CDR3: CAWSVGGEKLFF; DNA: TGTGCCTGGAGTGTAGGGGGAGAAAAACTGTTTTTT; J: TRBJ1-4; V: TRBV30; size: -; D: -
CDR3: CASSPAGNTIYF; DNA: TGTGCCAGCAGCCCAGCTGGAAACACCATATATTTT; J: TRBJ1-3; V: TRBV11-2; size: -; D: -
CDR3: CAGGQGSGNTIYF; DNA: TGTGCCGGCGGACAGGGTTCTGGAAACACCATATATTTT; J: TRBJ1-3; V: TRBV30; size: -; D: TRBD1
CDR3: CAWSGDRNYGYTF; DNA: TGTGCCTGGAGTGGGGACAGGAACTATGGCTACACCTTC; J: TRBJ1-2; V: TRBV30; size: -; D: TRBD1
CDR3: CASSSQGRDTEAFF; DNA: TGTGCCAGCAGCTCACAGGGCCGGGACACTGAAGCTTTCTTT; J: TRBJ1-1; V: TRBV7-3; size: -; D: -
CDR3: CASSADSSNQPQHF; DNA: TGTGCCAGCAGTGCCGACTCTAGCAATCAGCCCCAGCATTTT; J: TRBJ1-5; V: TRBV6-4; size: -; D: -
CDR3: CATSDYTGSRYF; DNA: TGTGCCACCAGTGATTACACAGGGTCGCGGTATTTT; J: TRBJ2-3; V: TRBV24-1; size: -; D: -
CDR3: CASSQGVSTNYGYTF; DNA: TGTGCCAGCAGCCAAGGAGTTAGCACTAACTATGGCTACACCTTC; J: TRBJ1-2; V: TRBV4-2; size: few; D: -
CDR3: CASSLGQGPTDTQYF; DNA: TGCGCCAGCAGCCTCGGACAGGGACCTACAGATACGCAGTATTTT; J: TRBJ2-3; V: TRBV4-1; size: -; D: TRBD1
CDR3: CASSFRTGRNSPLHF; DNA: TGTGCCAGCAGCTTCCGGACAGGGAGGAATTCACCCCTCCACTTT; J: TRBJ1-6; V: TRBV3-1/TRBV3-2; size: -; D: TRBD1
CDR3: CASSLAARGNVYGYTF; DNA: TGTGCCAGCAGTTTGGCTGCAAGGGGGAATGTATATGGCTACACCTTC; J: TRBJ1-2; V: TRBV28; size: once; D: -
CDR3: CASSKEIRQGNYGYTF; DNA: TGTGCCAGCAGCAAAGAGATCCGACAGGGCAACTATGGCTACACCTTC; J: TRBJ1-2; V: TRBV21-1; size: -; D: -
CDR3: CAISPDRDGQAFF; DNA: TGTGCCATCAGTCCCGACAGGGACGGACAAGCTTTCTTT; J: TRBJ1-1; V: TRBV10-3; size: -; D: TRBD1
CDR3: CASSPGVGDNEQFF; DNA: TGTGCCAGCTCACCGGGAGTGGGCGACAATGAGCAGTTCTTC; J: TRBJ2-1; V: TRBV18; size: -; D: -
CDR3: CAVSPRTGGYQPQHF; DNA: TGTGCCGTCAGCCCCCGGACAGGGGGGTACCAGCCCCAGCATTTT; J: TRBJ1-5; V: TRBV19; size: -; D: TRBD1
CDR3: CASSPDDGVEAFF; DNA: TGTGCCAGCAGCCCCGATGACGGGGTTGAAGCTTTCTTT; J: TRBJ1-1; V: TRBV9; size: -; D: -
CDR3: CASTTGVRATEAFF; DNA: TGTGCCAGTACTACAGGGGTTCGAGCCACTGAAGCTTTCTTT; J: TRBJ1-1; V: TRBV19; size: few; D: TRBD1
CDR3: CASSGGGIGPYGYTF; DNA: TGTGCCAGCAGCGGAGGAGGCATAGGACCCTATGGCTACACCTTC; J: TRBJ1-2; V: TRBV11-2; size: -; D: -
CDR3: CAWSVPTSGGIDEQFF; DNA: TGTGCCTGGAGTGTACCGACTAGCGGGGGGATTGATGAGCAGTTCTTC; J: TRBJ2-1; V: TRBV30; size: -; D: TRBD2
CDR3: CASSVAGGPVSYNEQFF; DNA: TGTGCCAGCAGTGTAGCGGGAGGGCCGGTCTCCTACAATGAGCAGTTCTTC; J: TRBJ2-1; V: TRBV6-1; size: -; D: TRBD2
CDR3: CASSSSDRGRRTDTQYF; DNA: TGCGCCAGCAGCTCCTCAGACAGGGGGCGACGCACAGATACGCAGTATTTT; J: TRBJ2-3; V: TRBV5-1; size: -; D: TRBD1
CDR3: CASTSGGTGGEKLFF; DNA: TGTGCCAGCACCTCAGGCGGGACAGGGGGTGAAAAACTGTTTTTT; J: TRBJ1-4; V: TRBV6-5; size: -; D: TRBD1
CDR3: CASSFFGGGIAGELFF; DNA: TGTGCCAGCAGCTTTTTTGGAGGGGGCATTGCCGGGGAGCTGTTTTTT; J: TRBJ2-2; V: TRBV11-2; size: -; D: -
CDR3: CAISGGGDTRLPETQYF; DNA: TGTGCCATCAGCGGAGGGGGGGACACCCGTCTTCCAGAGACCCAGTACTTC; J: TRBJ2-5; V: TRBV10-3; size: once; D: -
CDR3: CASSSHAGRNSYEQYF; DNA: TGTGCCAGCAGCTCCCATGCGGGACGGAACTCCTACGAGCAGTACTTC; J: TRBJ2-7; V: TRBV6-6; size: -; D: -
CDR3: CASSQYDFGSSYEQYF; DNA: TGCGCCAGCAGCCAGTACGATTTCGGGAGCTCCTACGAGCAGTACTTC; J: TRBJ2-7; V: TRBV4-1; size: -; D: -
CDR3: CASSLGGRGAGPGETQYF; DNA: TGCGCCAGCAGCTTGGGGGGCAGGGGCGCGGGCCCGGGAGAGACCCAGTACTTC; J: TRBJ2-5; V: TRBV5-1; size: -; D: -
CDR3: CASSLIGEEQFF; DNA: TGTGCCAGCAGCTTAATCGGGGAAGAGCAGTTCTTC; J: TRBJ2-1; V: TRBV7-9; size: few; D: -
CDR3: CASSSGTGGYEQYF; DNA: TGTGCCAGCAGTTCCGGGACAGGGGGCTACGAGCAGTACTTC; J: TRBJ2-7; V: TRBV11-2; size: -; D: TRBD1
CDR3: CASSFGTGVNEQFF; DNA: TGTGCCAGCAGCTTTGGGACAGGGGTCAATGAGCAGTTCTTC; J: TRBJ2-1; V: TRBV5-6; size: -; D: TRBD1
CDR3: CASKFQLGRRDTQYF; DNA: TGTGCCAGCAAATTCCAGCTGGGGCGCCGGGATACGCAGTATTTT; J: TRBJ2-3; V: TRBV6-6; size: once; D: -
CDR3: CATRSLAGVTDTQYF; DNA: TGTGCCACCAGGAGCCTAGCGGGGGTCACAGATACGCAGTATTTT; J: TRBJ2-3; V: TRBV2; size: -; D: TRBD2
CDR3: CASSLMGGAGQETQYF; DNA: TGTGCCAGCAGTTTAATGGGGGGGGCCGGCCAAGAGACCCAGTACTTC; J: TRBJ2-5; V: TRBV27; size: -; D: -
CDR3: CASSIAGARFF; DNA: TGTGCCAGCAGTATAGCGGGGGCCCGGTTCTTC; J: TRBJ2-1; V: TRBV6-5; size: -; D: TRBD2
CDR3: CASWQGAWEQFF; DNA: TGTGCCAGCTGGCAGGGGGCATGGGAGCAGTTCTTC; J: TRBJ2-1; V: TRBV2; size: -; D: TRBD1
CDR3: CASRDRGMNEQFF; DNA: TGTGCCAGCCGGGACAGGGGGATGAATGAGCAGTTCTTC; J: TRBJ2-1; V: TRBV6-5; size: -; D: TRBD1
CDR3: CASRIRGQQNTEAFF; DNA: TGTGCAAGTCGCATCCGGGGACAGCAGAACACTGAAGCTTTCTTT; J: TRBJ1-1; V: TRBV12-2; size: -; D: -
CDR3: CASSYVGGERNYGYTF; DNA: TGTGCCAGTAGTTACGTTGGAGGGGAAAGGAACTATGGCTACACCTTC; J: TRBJ1-2; V: TRBV19; size: once; D: -
CDR3: CASSQARRTEAFF; DNA: TGTGCCAGCAGCCAAGCGAGGAGAACTGAAGCTTTCTTT; J: TRBJ1-1; V: TRBV3-1/TRBV3-2; size: -; D: -
CDR3: CSVHFGGTAVNYGYTF; DNA: TGCAGCGTCCATTTCGGCGGGACAGCCGTTAACTATGGCTACACCTTC; J: TRBJ1-2; V: TRBV29-1; size: -; D: TRBD1
CDR3: CSVEGGQNTGELFF; DNA: TGCAGCGTTGAAGGGGGCCAGAACACCGGGGAGCTGTTTTTT; J: TRBJ2-2; V: TRBV29-1; size: -; D: -
CDR3: CASSESRSGNSPLHF; DNA: TGCGCCAGCAGTGAGTCTAGGAGCGGTAATTCACCCCTCCACTTT; J: TRBJ1-6; V: TRBV10-2; size: -; D: -
CDR3: CASSWGISQGAGGYTF; DNA: TGTGCCAGCAGCTGGGGAATATCACAGGGGGCTGGAGGCTACACCTTC; J: TRBJ1-2; V: TRBV11-2; size: -; D: TRBD1
CDR3: CASTPSGGFAQPQHF; DNA: TGTGCCAGCACCCCCTCGGGGGGATTCGCTCAGCCCCAGCATTTT; J: TRBJ1-5; V: TRBV2; size: -; D: -